One and the same sample provided the 6 T cell receptor beta chains below, sequenced in a study of cytomegalovirus exposure and HLA in healthy donors. The primer mix had 60 Vbeta and 13 Jbeta primers. Sequencing was performed with immunoSEQ multiplex PCR; in TCRdb, only in-frame clones are kept and a portion is missing. This sample contains some 72,000 clones. Sequencing was carried out using PBMCs. All receptors come from a boy younger than 18 in good health and CMV-seronegative.

This rearrangement joins TRBV15 to TRBJ1-4, with 8 bases aligning to TRBD1. CDR3 size: 14 residues. Per germline, CDR1 LNHNV and CDR2 YYDKDF (reference sequence). The V and J ends lost 0 bases and 7 bases, in that order; junction bases with no gene match: 1. The CDR3 sequence: CATSRDRGPEKLFF. The CDR3 DNA reads TGTGCCACCAGCAGAGACAGGGGGCCTGAAAAACTGTTTTTT.

The chain recombines TRBV5-1 with TRBJ1-6; D gene ambiguous. V was clipped by 0 bases and J by 7 bases, with 5 bases between them. This CDR3 has 13 residues. CDR1 is SGHRS, CDR2 YFSETQ, per germline. CDR3 DNA: TGCGCCAGCAGCTTGGAGCCCAATTCACCCCTCCACTTT. Residues: CASSLEPNSPLHF.

The chain employs TRBV6-5 and TRBJ2-3; TRBD1 is a possible D gene (5 bases). This CDR3 contains 15 residues. The ends were cut back, 4 bases at V and 0 bases at J, with 11 bases in the middle. CDR1 is MNHEY and CDR2 is SVGAGI in the germline V gene. The CDR3 nucleotides are TGTGCCAGCAGTTTTGGGCAGGGCAGCACAGATACGCAGTATTTT. Translated, it gives CASSFGQGSTDTQYF.

V and J are TRBV6-1 and TRBJ2-1; maybe TRBD1 (6 bases). Trimming stripped 7 bases from V and 5 bases from J, with 18 bases between. Germline V gene data show CDR1 as MNHNS and CDR2 as SASEGT. The CDR3 is 15 amino acids. CDR3 nucleotides: TGTGCCAGCAACCTAGACAGGAGAAGTGACAATGAGCAGTTCTTC. Encoded protein: CASNLDRRSDNEQFF.

J is TRBJ1-1 and V is TRBV5-5, with 8 bases matching TRBD1. J gave up 1 base and V 2 bases, and 7 bases lay outside the gene matches. This CDR3 contains 16 residues. Germline CDR1 is SGHKS and CDR2 is YYEKEE (reference sequence). The CDR3: CASSLLWTGTNTEAFF. The CDR3 DNA sequence: TGTGCCAGCAGCTTACTATGGACAGGGACGAACACTGAAGCTTTCTTT.

The chain carries TRBV29-1 and TRBJ1-1; the D gene is possibly TRBD1 (6 bases). V dropped 7 bases and J dropped 5 bases, with 20 bases sitting between them. CDR1 is SQVTM, CDR2 ANQGSEA, per germline. The CDR3 covers 14 residues. Here the CDR3 reads CSAVSGAGGTEAFF. The CDR3, as DNA: TGCAGCGCGGTCTCGGGGGCCGGGGGGACTGAAGCTTTCTTT.